This T cell receptor (beta chain) was identified during a study of metastatic and nonmetastatic thyroid tumors. Study-level background: The comparison covered peripheral blood and tumor or nodule tissue in malignant and benign thyroid patients. Study observations and caveats: According to reports, the diversity of TCR beta was significantly higher in malignant thyroid tumors than in benign nodules, and this held in both blood and tumor samples.

Thyroid surgery had not been preceded by any treatment in any patient. Per the study methods: To classify distant metastasis in papillary thyroid cancer, a model was built from CDR3 differences across clinicopathological groups. TCRdb ran MiXCR on the PCR reads. The authors' filters were not applied to this entry. The table records approximately 15,000 clones, around 12% of them present only once. The CDR3 is made up of 13 amino acids. Trimming shortened V by 6 bases and J by 7 bases, and 13 bases separated the two germline ends. This clone was seen repeatedly, ten times or more. Its antigen is not known.

The V call is TRBV12-3 or TRBV12-4, the J call TRBJ1-5; no definite D call. The TCR was taken from a female donor with papillary thyroid cancer or a benign thyroid nodule (not recorded which). Some clones in this sample may be carry-over from other donors' samples. Sequencing input: tumor tissue. Here the CDR3 reads CASSPNTGQPQHF. The CDR3 bases are TGTGCCAGCAGCCCAAACACGGGGCAGCCCCAGCATTTT.